This paragraph covers one T cell receptor beta chain sequence. This record comes from a study of blood T cell repertoires in COVID-19. Profiling relied on immunoSEQ multiplex PCR, and the TCRdb table lists in-frame clones only, not all of them. Here the sample spans about 270,000 clones, more than 75% being singletons. CDR1 is KGHDR and CDR2 is SFDVKD in the germline V gene. The trim removed 4 bases at V and 5 bases at J, leaving 12 bases unmatched. The CDR3 is 18 amino acids. J is TRBJ2-1 and V is TRBV24-1; TRBD2 aligns across 11 bases. This sequence originates from a woman under 30 who had recovered from COVID-19. The sequenced sample was PBMCs or T cells enriched from blood (not recorded which). The CDR3 DNA reads TGTGCCACCAGTGACACCACTAGCGGGAGTAGCTTAAACAATGAGCAGTTCTTC. Protein: CATSDTTSGSSLNNEQFF.